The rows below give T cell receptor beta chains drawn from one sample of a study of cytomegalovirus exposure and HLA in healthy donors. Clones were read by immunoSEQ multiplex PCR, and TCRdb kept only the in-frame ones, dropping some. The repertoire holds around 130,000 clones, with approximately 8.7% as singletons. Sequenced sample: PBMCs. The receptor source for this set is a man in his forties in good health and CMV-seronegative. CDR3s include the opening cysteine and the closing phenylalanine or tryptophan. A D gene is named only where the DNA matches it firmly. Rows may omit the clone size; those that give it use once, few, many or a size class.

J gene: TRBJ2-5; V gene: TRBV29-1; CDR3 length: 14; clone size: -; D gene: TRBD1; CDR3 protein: CSVDDRGPGETQYF; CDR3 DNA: TGCAGCGTTGATGACAGGGGGCCGGGGGAGACCCAGTACTTC
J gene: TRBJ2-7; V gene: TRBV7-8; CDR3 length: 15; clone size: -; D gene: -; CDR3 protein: CASSLARTVGYEQYF; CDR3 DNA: TGTGCCAGCAGCTTAGCGCGCACGGTCGGGTACGAGCAGTACTTC
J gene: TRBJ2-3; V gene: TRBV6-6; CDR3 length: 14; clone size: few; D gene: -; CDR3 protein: CASSSRLSTDTQYF; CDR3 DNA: TGTGCCAGCAGTTCGCGGCTGAGCACAGATACGCAGTATTTT
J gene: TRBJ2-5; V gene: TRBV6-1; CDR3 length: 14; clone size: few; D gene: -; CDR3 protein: CASSEPGVQETQYF; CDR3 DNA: TGTGCCAGCAGTGAACCAGGGGTCCAAGAGACCCAGTACTTC
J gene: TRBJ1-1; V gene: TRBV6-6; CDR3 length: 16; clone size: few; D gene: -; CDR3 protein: CASSYADRPVNTEAFF; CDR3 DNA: TGTGCCAGCAGTTACGCAGACAGGCCGGTGAACACTGAAGCTTTCTTT
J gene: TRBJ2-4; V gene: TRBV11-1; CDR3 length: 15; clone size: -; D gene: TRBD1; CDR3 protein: CASSLAGQGEGIQYF; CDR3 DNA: TGTGCCAGCAGCTTAGCCGGACAGGGGGAGGGCATTCAGTACTTC
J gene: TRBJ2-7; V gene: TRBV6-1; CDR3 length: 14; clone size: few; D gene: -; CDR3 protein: CASSEGQDLYEQYF; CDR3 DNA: TGTGCCAGCAGTGAAGGACAGGACCTTTACGAGCAGTACTTC
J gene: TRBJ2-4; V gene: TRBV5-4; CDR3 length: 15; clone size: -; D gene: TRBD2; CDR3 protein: CASSLDGASGNIQYF; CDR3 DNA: TGTGCCAGCAGCTTGGACGGGGCTAGCGGAAACATTCAGTACTTC
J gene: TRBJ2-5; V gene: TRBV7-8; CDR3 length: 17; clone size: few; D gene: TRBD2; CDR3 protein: CASSSLPSGGTQETQYF; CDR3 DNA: TGTGCCAGCAGCTCCCTCCCTAGCGGGGGGACCCAAGAGACCCAGTACTTC
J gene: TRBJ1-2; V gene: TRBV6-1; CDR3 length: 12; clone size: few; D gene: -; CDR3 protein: CASSERSYGYTF; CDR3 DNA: TGTGCCAGCAGTGAACGTTCTTATGGCTACACCTTC
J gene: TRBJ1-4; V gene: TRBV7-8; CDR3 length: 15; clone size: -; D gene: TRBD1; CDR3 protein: CASSSETGPGEKLFF; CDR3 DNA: TGTGCCAGCAGCTCAGAGACAGGGCCGGGAGAAAAACTGTTTTTT
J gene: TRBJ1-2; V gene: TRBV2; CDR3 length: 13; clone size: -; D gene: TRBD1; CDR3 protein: CASSLQGAYGYTF; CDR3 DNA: TGTGCCAGCTCACTCCAGGGGGCCTATGGCTACACCTTC
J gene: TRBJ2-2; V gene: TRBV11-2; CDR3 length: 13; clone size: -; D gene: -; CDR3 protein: CASSFTDTGELFF; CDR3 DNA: TGTGCCAGCAGCTTTACGGACACCGGGGAGCTGTTTTTT
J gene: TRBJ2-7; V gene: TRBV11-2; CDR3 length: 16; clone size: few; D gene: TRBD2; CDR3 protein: CASSSFGGLAAYEQYF; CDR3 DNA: TGTGCCAGCAGCTCCTTCGGAGGACTAGCGGCCTACGAGCAGTACTTC
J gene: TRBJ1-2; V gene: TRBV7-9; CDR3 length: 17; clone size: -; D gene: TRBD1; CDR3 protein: CASSPPGGTGGGYGYTF; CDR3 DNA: TGTGCCAGCAGCCCCCCCGGCGGGACAGGGGGAGGCTATGGCTACACCTTC
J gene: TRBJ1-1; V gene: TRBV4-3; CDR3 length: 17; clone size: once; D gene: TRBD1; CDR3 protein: CASSQGQGGIGSTEAFF; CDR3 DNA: TGCGCCAGCAGCCAAGGACAGGGGGGAATTGGTAGCACTGAAGCTTTCTTT
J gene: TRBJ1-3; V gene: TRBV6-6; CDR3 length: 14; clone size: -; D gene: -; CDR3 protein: CASGGLTSGNTIYF; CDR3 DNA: TGTGCCAGCGGGGGGTTAACCTCTGGAAACACCATATATTTT
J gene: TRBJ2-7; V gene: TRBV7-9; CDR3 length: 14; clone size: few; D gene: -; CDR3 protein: CASIREANSYEQYF; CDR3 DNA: TGTGCCAGCATCCGAGAGGCGAACTCCTACGAGCAGTACTTC
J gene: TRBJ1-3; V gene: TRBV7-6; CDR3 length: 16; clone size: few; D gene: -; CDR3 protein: CASSRNTGSSGNTIYF; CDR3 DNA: TGTGCCAGCAGCCGCAACACAGGGTCTTCTGGAAACACCATATATTTT
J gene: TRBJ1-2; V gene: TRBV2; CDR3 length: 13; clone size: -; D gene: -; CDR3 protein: CARRDLSGGGYTF; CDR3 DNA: TGTGCCAGAAGGGACCTTTCCGGGGGTGGCTACACCTTC